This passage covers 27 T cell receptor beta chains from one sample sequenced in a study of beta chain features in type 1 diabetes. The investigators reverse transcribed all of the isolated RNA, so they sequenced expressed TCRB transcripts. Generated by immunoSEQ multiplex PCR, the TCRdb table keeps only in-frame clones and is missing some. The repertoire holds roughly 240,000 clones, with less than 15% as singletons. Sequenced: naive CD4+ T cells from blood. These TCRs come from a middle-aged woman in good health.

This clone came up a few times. The CDR3 coding sequence is TGTGCCACCAGCAGAGGAAAAGATCCCCGTCGGGACAATGAGCAGTTCTTC. It translates to CATSRGKDPRRDNEQFF. The chain combines TRBV15 with TRBJ2-1; D gene unclear. Trimming removed 1 base at V and 5 bases at J, with 18 bases between. CDR1 is LNHNV and CDR2 is YYDKDF in the germline V gene (reference sequence). This CDR3 has 17 residues.

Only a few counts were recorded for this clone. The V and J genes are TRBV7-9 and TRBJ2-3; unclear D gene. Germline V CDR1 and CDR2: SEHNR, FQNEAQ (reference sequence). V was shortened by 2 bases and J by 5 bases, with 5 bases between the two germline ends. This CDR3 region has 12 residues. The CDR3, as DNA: TGTGCCAGCAGCTTATCCTTAGATACGCAGTATTTT. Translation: CASSLSLDTQYF.

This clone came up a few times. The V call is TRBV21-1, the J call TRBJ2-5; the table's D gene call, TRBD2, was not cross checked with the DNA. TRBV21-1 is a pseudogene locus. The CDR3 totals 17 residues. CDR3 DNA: TGTGCCAGCAGCAAAGCGGCCAGGACGGGAATTAATGGGACCCAGTACTTC. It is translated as CASSKAARTGINGTQYF.

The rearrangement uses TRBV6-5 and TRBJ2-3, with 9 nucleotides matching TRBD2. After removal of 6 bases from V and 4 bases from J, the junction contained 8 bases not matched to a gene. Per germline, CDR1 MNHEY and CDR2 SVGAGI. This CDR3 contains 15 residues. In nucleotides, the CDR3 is TGTGCCAGCAGCTCCCAGCGCGGGGGGGCAGATACGCAGTATTTT. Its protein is CASSSQRGGADTQYF.

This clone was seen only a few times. The CDR3: CASSTRWTSGGRGTGELFF. In DNA form, the CDR3 reads TGCGCCAGCAGCACCCGATGGACTAGCGGGGGCCGAGGCACCGGGGAGCTGTTTTTT. J is TRBJ2-2 and V is TRBV4-1, with 13 bases that match TRBD2. J was trimmed by 4 bases and V by 5 bases; bases with no gene match: 13. Looked up from germline, CDR1 is MGHRA and CDR2 is YSYEKL. This CDR3 has 19 residues.

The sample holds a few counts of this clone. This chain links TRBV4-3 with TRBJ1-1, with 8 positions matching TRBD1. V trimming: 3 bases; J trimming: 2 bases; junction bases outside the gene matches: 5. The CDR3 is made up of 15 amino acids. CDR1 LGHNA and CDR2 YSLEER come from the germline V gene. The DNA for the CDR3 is TGCGCCAGCAGCCACTTTGACAGGGGAAACACTGAAGCTTTCTTT. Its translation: CASSHFDRGNTEAFF.

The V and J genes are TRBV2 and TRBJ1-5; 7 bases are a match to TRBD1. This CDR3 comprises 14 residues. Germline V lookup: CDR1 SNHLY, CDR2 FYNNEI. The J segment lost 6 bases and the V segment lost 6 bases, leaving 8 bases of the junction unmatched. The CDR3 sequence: CASSYGTEGQPQHF. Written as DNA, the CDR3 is TGTGCCAGCAGCTATGGGACAGAGGGTCAGCCCCAGCATTTT.

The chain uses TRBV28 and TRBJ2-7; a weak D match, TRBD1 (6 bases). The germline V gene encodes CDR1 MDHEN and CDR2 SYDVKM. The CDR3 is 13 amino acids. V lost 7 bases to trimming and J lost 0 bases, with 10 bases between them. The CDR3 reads CASTDSLSYEQYF. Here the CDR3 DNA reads TGTGCCAGCACGGACAGCCTCTCCTACGAGCAGTACTTC.

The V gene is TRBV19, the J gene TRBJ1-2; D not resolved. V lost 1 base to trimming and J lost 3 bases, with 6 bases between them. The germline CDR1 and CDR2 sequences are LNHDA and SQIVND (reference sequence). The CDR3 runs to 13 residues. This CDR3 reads CASSIGSDYGYTF. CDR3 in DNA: TGTGCCAGTAGTATAGGGTCGGACTATGGCTACACCTTC.

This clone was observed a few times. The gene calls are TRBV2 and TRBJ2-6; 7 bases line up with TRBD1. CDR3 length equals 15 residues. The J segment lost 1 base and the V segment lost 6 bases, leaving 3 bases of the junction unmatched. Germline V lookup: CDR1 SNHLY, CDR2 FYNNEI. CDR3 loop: CASSPDRSGANVLTF. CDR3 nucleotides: TGTGCCAGCAGCCCGGACAGGTCTGGGGCCAACGTCCTGACTTTC.

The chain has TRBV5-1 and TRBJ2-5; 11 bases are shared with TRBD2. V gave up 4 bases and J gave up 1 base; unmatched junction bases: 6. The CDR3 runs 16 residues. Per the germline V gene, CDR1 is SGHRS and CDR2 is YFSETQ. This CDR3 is CASSKRGTSGQETQYF. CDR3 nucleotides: TGCGCCAGCAGCAAGCGGGGGACTAGCGGCCAAGAGACCCAGTACTTC.

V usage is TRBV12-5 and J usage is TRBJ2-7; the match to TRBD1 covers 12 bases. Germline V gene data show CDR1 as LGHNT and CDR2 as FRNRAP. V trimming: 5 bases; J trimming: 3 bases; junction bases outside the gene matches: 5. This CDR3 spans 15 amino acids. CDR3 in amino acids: CASGTGTGGLYEQYF. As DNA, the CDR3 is TGTGCTAGTGGTACCGGGACAGGGGGCCTCTACGAGCAGTACTTC.

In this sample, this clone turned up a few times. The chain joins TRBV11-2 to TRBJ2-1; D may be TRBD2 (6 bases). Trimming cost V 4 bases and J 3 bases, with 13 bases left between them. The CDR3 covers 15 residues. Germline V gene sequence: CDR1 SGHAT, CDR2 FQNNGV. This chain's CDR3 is CASSSGSSLYNEQFF. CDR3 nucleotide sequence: TGTGCCAGCAGCTCCGGGAGCTCCCTCTACAATGAGCAGTTCTTC.

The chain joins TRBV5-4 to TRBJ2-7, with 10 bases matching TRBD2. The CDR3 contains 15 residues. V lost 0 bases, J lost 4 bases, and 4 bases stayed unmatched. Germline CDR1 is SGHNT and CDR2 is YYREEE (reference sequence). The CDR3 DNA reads TGTGCCAGCAGCTTGGTTGCTAGCGGGGGTTACGAGCAGTACTTC. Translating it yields CASSLVASGGYEQYF.

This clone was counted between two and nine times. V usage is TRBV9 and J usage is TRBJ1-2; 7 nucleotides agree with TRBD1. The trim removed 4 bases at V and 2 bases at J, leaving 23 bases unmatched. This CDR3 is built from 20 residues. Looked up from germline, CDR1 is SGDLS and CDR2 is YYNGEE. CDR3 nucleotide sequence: TGTGCCAGCAGCCCAGCGGGGGACAGTCGTTATTGGGGGCCAAACTATGGCTACACCTTC. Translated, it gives CASSPAGDSRYWGPNYGYTF.

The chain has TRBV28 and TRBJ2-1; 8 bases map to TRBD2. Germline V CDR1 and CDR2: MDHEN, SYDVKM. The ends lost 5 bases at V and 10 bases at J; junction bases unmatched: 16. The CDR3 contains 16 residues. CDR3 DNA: TGTGCCAGCAGTAACTTAAGCGGGGGCTCTACGAGGGAGCAGTTCTTC. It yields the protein CASSNLSGGSTREQFF.

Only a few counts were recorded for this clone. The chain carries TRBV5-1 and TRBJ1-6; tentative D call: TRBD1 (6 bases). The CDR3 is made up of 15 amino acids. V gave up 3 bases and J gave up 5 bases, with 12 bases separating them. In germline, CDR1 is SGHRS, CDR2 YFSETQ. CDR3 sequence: CASSSGTPDNSPLHF. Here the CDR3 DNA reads TGCGCCAGCAGCTCGGGGACACCTGATAATTCACCCCTCCACTTT.

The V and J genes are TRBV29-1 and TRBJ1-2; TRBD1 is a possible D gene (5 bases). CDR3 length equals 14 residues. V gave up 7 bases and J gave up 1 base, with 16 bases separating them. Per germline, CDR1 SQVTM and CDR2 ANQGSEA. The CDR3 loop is CSADSSPSNYGYTF. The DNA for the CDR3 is TGCAGCGCAGACAGTTCCCCGAGTAACTATGGCTACACCTTC.

This chain's CDR3 is CASSLSGQGWKINSPLHF. The CDR3 DNA reads TGTGCCAGCAGTTTGTCGGGACAGGGTTGGAAGATTAATTCACCCCTCCACTTT. The genes are TRBV27 and TRBJ1-6; TRBD1 matches 9 bases. Losses at the gene ends were 3 bases for V and 6 bases for J; bases not matched to a gene: 12. The CDR3 spans 18 residues. CDR1 MNHEY and CDR2 SMNVEV come from the germline V gene (reference sequence).

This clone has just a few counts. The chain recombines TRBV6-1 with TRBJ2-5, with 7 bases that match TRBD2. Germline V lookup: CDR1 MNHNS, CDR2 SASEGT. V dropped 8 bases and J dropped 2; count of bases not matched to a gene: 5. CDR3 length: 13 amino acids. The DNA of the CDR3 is TGTGCCAGCTCCTCGCGGGGGCAAGAGACCCAGTACTTC. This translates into CASSSRGQETQYF.

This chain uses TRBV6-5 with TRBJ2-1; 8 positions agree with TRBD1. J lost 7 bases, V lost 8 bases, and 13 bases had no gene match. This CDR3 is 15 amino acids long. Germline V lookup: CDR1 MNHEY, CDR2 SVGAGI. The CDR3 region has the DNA TGTGCCAGCGTCAGCGGAGACAGGGGATTAAATGAGCAGTTCTTC. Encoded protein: CASVSGDRGLNEQFF.

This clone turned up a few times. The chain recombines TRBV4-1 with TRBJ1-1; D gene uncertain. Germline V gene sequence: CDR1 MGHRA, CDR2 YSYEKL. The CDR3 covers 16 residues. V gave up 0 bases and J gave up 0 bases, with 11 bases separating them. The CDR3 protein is CASSQEVGRLNTEAFF. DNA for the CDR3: TGCGCCAGCAGCCAAGAGGTCGGGAGGCTGAACACTGAAGCTTTCTTT.

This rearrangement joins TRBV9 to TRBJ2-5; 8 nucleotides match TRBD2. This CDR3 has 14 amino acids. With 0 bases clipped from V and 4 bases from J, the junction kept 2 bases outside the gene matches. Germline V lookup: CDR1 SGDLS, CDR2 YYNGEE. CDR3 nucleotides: TGTGCCAGCAGCGTAGCCGGGAGGGGAGAGACCCAGTACTTC. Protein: CASSVAGRGETQYF.

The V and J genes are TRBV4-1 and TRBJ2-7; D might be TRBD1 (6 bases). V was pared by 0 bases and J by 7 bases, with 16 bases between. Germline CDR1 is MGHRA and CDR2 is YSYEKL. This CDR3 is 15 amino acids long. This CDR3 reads CASSQEFARGREQYF. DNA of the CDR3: TGCGCCAGCAGCCAAGAATTTGCCAGGGGAAGGGAGCAGTACTTC.

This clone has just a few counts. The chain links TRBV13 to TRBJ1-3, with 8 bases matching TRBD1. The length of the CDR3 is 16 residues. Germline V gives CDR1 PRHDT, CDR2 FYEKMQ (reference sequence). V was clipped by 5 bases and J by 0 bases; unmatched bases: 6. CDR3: CASSLYRGNSGNTIYF. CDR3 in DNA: TGTGCCAGCAGCCTATACAGGGGGAACTCTGGAAACACCATATATTTT.

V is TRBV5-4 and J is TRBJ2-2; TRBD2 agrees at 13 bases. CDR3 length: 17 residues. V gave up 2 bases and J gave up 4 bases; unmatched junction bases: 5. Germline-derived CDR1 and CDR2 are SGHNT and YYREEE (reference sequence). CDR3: CASSLGRLAGGTGELFF. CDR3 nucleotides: TGTGCCAGCAGCTTAGGGCGACTAGCGGGGGGCACCGGGGAGCTGTTTTTT.

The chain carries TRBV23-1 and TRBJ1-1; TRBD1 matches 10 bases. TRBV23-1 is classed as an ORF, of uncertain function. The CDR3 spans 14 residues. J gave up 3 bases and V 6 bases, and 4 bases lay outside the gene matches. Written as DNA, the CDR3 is TGCGCCAGCAGAACCGGGACAGGGGACACTGAAGCTTTCTTT. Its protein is CASRTGTGDTEAFF.